The source of this T cell receptor beta chain is a study of T cell responses to AZD1222 COVID-19 vaccine. Study outcomes and limitations: Baseline seropositives among AZD1222 recipients totaled only 5 or 6.

The germline V gene encodes CDR1 MNHEY and CDR2 SMNVEV (reference sequence). Trimming took off 7 bases at V and 4 bases at J, with 13 bases between the two ends. The CDR3 runs to 13 residues. Some clones are missing from TCRdb's copy, which holds only in-frame ones; the method was immunoSEQ multiplex PCR. Seen here are 120,000 or so clones, roughly 86% observed once, and the top ten hold 17%. With regard to this clone: What it recognizes is unknown.

V is TRBV27 and J is TRBJ1-1, with a possible D match to TRBD1 (6 bases). The sample here was peripheral blood, taken 28 days after the second AZD1222 dose. This TCR was sampled from an adult who received the AZD1222 COVID-19 vaccine. CDR3 in DNA: TGTGCCAGCATACAGGGACCGGGCACTGAAGCTTTCTTT. Amino acid sequence: CASIQGPGTEAFF.